The 8 T cell receptor beta chains presented below share a single source sample, sequenced in a study of cytomegalovirus exposure and HLA in healthy donors. 13 Jbeta primers and 60 Vbeta primers were used for the PCR. The data were produced by immunoSEQ multiplex PCR, yet TCRdb's version contains in-frame clones alone and is incomplete. The profile shows about 270,000 clones, about 75% of them singletons. Input material: PBMCs. The receptors derive from a female donor in good health and CMV-seronegative.

This clone has more than one count but fewer than ten. V gene TRBV7-9 combines with J gene TRBJ2-2; 7 bases are a match to TRBD2. In germline, CDR1 is SEHNR, CDR2 FQNEAQ (reference sequence). The CDR3 contains 16 residues. V dropped 6 bases and J dropped 0; count of bases not matched to a gene: 7. This CDR3 is CASSWGGPSNTGELFF. The CDR3 DNA reads as TGTGCCAGCAGTTGGGGGGGACCCTCGAACACCGGGGAGCTGTTTTTT.

V and J are TRBV13 and TRBJ2-3; D may be TRBD1 (5 bases). Trimming took 2 bases from V and 4 from J, leaving 10 bases between them. The CDR3 runs to 14 residues. Germline CDR1 reads PRHDT; CDR2 reads FYEKMQ (reference sequence). CDR3 DNA: TGTGCCAGCAGCTTAAGGCGACAGTCAGATACGCAGTATTTT. It translates to CASSLRRQSDTQYF. The full variable domain, with the rest looked up from reference TRBV13 and TRBJ2-3, is AAGVIQSPRHLIKEKRETATLKCYPIPRHDTVYWYQQGPGQDPQFLISFYEKMQSDKGSIPDRFSAQQFSDYHSELNMSSLELGDSALYFCASSLRRQSDTQYFGPGTRLTVL.

The CDR3 spells CASSLHPAVKLFF. CDR3 coding DNA: TGTGCCAGCAGTTTGCATCCGGCGGTAAAACTGTTTTTT. The V call is TRBV27, the J call TRBJ1-4; D remains ambiguous. CDR1 is MNHEY, CDR2 SMNVEV, per germline (reference sequence). Trimming cost V 3 bases and J 10 bases, with 12 bases left between them. The CDR3 consists of 13 residues.

This clone was seen only once. The J gene is TRBJ2-5, the V gene TRBV7-9; perhaps TRBD1 as D (6 bases). The germline CDR1 and CDR2 sequences are SEHNR and FQNEAQ (reference sequence). Trimming pared 5 bases from V and 5 bases from J, leaving 15 bases between. The length of the CDR3 is 14 residues. Here the CDR3 reads CASSPRTVYETQYF. The DNA for the CDR3 is TGTGCCAGCAGCCCTCGGACAGTCTACGAGACCCAGTACTTC.

The genes are TRBV28 and TRBJ2-7; D unresolved. This CDR3 has 13 amino acids. The germline V gene encodes CDR1 MDHEN and CDR2 SYDVKM. Trimming took off 3 bases at V and 5 bases at J, with 11 bases between the two ends. In DNA, the CDR3 is TGTGCCAGCAGTTTGGAGAGATCCGACGAGCAGTACTTC. Translated: CASSLERSDEQYF.

Remarks on this clone: Compared with germline, one end of the junction differs, possibly owing to a read error. The chain carries TRBV7-7 and TRBJ1-4, with 9 positions matching TRBD1. This CDR3 is 15 amino acids long. CDR1 SSHAT and CDR2 FNYEAQ come from the germline V gene (reference sequence). This chain's CDR3 is CASSPRQGANEKLFF. The CDR3 DNA reads TGTGCTAGCAGCCCTAGACAGGGGGCTAATGAAAAACTGTTTTTT.

This chain connects TRBV5-1 to TRBJ2-1; D is ambiguous. The CDR3 totals 13 residues. Trimming left V 0 bases short and J 3 bases short, with 4 bases between. Germline V CDR1 and CDR2: SGHRS, YFSETQ. CDR3 loop: CASSLGLYNEQFF. The CDR3 DNA reads as TGCGCCAGCAGCTTGGGGCTCTACAATGAGCAGTTCTTC.

Only a few counts were recorded for this clone. The rearrangement uses TRBV5-4 and TRBJ1-3; the D is unclear. This CDR3 comprises 15 residues. Looked up from germline, CDR1 is SGHNT and CDR2 is YYREEE (reference sequence). V lost 1 base to trimming and J lost 0 bases, with 8 bases between them. CDR3 residues: CASSLYSGSGNTIYF. In DNA form, the CDR3 reads TGTGCCAGCAGCTTGTATTCCGGCTCTGGAAACACCATATATTTT.